This is a list of T cell receptor beta chains from one sample in a study of blood T cell repertoires in COVID-19. Only in-frame clones appear in the TCRdb table, and some are missing; sequencing was by immunoSEQ multiplex PCR. The table includes about 87,000 clones, approximately 85% detected once. The sequencing input was peripheral blood. The origin of the receptors is a woman of 80 years or more with COVID-19, enrolled during active disease. Both conserved end residues are part of each CDR3. A D gene is named only where the DNA matches it firmly. Clone sizes are given selectively: once, few, many, or a class where the clone is expanded.

abundance: .
d_gene: TRBD1
v_gene: TRBV24-1
j_gene: TRBJ2-2
CDR3aa: CATSDDRGLLFF
CDR3nt: TGTGCCACCAGTGACGACAGGGGGCTCCTGTTTTTT

abundance: .
d_gene: .
v_gene: TRBV6-5
j_gene: TRBJ1-2
CDR3aa: CACEGGGADYGYTF
CDR3nt: TGTGCCTGCGAAGGGGGGGGCGCTGACTATGGCTACACCTTC

abundance: .
d_gene: .
v_gene: TRBV7-2
j_gene: TRBJ1-1
CDR3aa: CASSLTRNTEAFF
CDR3nt: TGTGCCAGCAGCTTAACGCGGAACACTGAAGCTTTCTTT

abundance: .
d_gene: .
v_gene: TRBV5-1
j_gene: TRBJ2-7
CDR3aa: CASAADWASSYEQYF
CDR3nt: TGCGCCAGCGCTGCGGACTGGGCGAGCTCCTACGAGCAGTACTTC

abundance: .
d_gene: TRBD1
v_gene: TRBV5-1
j_gene: TRBJ1-6
CDR3aa: CASSLDRGWDSPLHF
CDR3nt: TGCGCCAGCAGCCTGGACAGGGGATGGGATTCACCCCTCCACTTT

abundance: .
d_gene: TRBD2
v_gene: TRBV7-9
j_gene: TRBJ2-5
CDR3aa: CASSWLRGVETQYF
CDR3nt: TGTGCCAGCAGCTGGCTTCGGGGGGTGGAGACCCAGTACTTC

abundance: .
d_gene: .
v_gene: TRBV6-5
j_gene: TRBJ2-7
CDR3aa: CATFNLVGGYEQYF
CDR3nt: TGTGCCACTTTTAACTTGGTGGGGGGCTACGAGCAGTACTTC

abundance: once
d_gene: TRBD1
v_gene: TRBV18
j_gene: TRBJ1-6
CDR3aa: CASSQNRGYNSPLHF
CDR3nt: TGTGCCAGCTCCCAAAACAGGGGTTATAATTCACCCCTCCACTTT

abundance: .
d_gene: TRBD2
v_gene: TRBV7-3
j_gene: TRBJ2-2
CDR3aa: CASSASLAGGPGTGELFF
CDR3nt: TGTGCCAGCAGCGCAAGCCTAGCGGGAGGGCCCGGCACCGGGGAGCTGTTTTTT

abundance: .
d_gene: TRBD2
v_gene: TRBV19
j_gene: TRBJ2-3
CDR3aa: CASMFLAGDTDTQYF
CDR3nt: TGTGCCAGTATGTTTCTAGCGGGGGACACAGATACGCAGTATTTT

abundance: few
d_gene: .
v_gene: TRBV7-8
j_gene: TRBJ1-2
CDR3aa: CASSSRFRLSSLLF
CDR3nt: TGTGCCAGCAGCTCCCGTTTCAGGTTATCGTCCTTACTCTTC

abundance: .
d_gene: TRBD1
v_gene: TRBV27
j_gene: TRBJ2-7
CDR3aa: CASSLINRQGNEQYF
CDR3nt: TGTGCCAGCAGTTTAATCAATCGACAGGGCAATGAGCAGTACTTC

abundance: .
d_gene: .
v_gene: TRBV7-2
j_gene: TRBJ1-2
CDR3aa: CASSRTLSGNYGYTF
CDR3nt: TGTGCCAGCAGCCGGACATTAAGTGGGAACTATGGCTACACCTTC

abundance: .
d_gene: .
v_gene: TRBV7-8
j_gene: TRBJ2-3
CDR3aa: CASSPTSTDTQYF
CDR3nt: TGTGCCAGCAGCCCAACCAGTACAGATACGCAGTATTTT

abundance: .
d_gene: TRBD1
v_gene: TRBV7-2
j_gene: TRBJ1-2
CDR3aa: CASSPTGTPGGYTF
CDR3nt: TGTGCCAGCAGCCCGACAGGGACCCCTGGTGGCTACACCTTC

abundance: few
d_gene: .
v_gene: TRBV10-3
j_gene: TRBJ2-3
CDR3aa: CAISATATDTQYF
CDR3nt: TGTGCCATCAGTGCTACTGCCACAGATACGCAGTATTTT

abundance: once
d_gene: .
v_gene: TRBV3-1/TRBV3-2
j_gene: TRBJ2-5
CDR3aa: CASSQEAGRLETQYF
CDR3nt: TGTGCCAGCAGCCAAGAGGCAGGGCGGTTAGAGACCCAGTACTTC

abundance: few
d_gene: TRBD1
v_gene: TRBV3-1/TRBV3-2
j_gene: TRBJ2-7
CDR3aa: CASSQDARTGSYEQYF
CDR3nt: TGTGCCAGCAGCCAAGATGCCCGGACAGGGTCCTACGAGCAGTACTTC

abundance: .
d_gene: .
v_gene: TRBV19
j_gene: TRBJ1-5
CDR3aa: CASTSQGLSNQPQHF
CDR3nt: TGTGCCAGTACCAGTCAGGGTCTTAGCAATCAGCCCCAGCATTTT

abundance: .
d_gene: TRBD2
v_gene: TRBV18
j_gene: TRBJ2-1
CDR3aa: CASSPAASGYNEQFF
CDR3nt: TGTGCCAGCTCACCCGCGGCTAGCGGGTACAATGAGCAGTTCTTC

abundance: .
d_gene: .
v_gene: TRBV9
j_gene: TRBJ1-6
CDR3aa: CASSHRQSYNSPLHF
CDR3nt: TGTGCCAGCAGCCATAGACAGAGTTATAATTCACCCCTCCACTTT

abundance: .
d_gene: .
v_gene: TRBV9
j_gene: TRBJ2-3
CDR3aa: CASSVARDSRDTQYF
CDR3nt: TGTGCCAGCAGCGTAGCCCGGGACTCCCGGGATACGCAGTATTTT

abundance: few
d_gene: .
v_gene: TRBV27
j_gene: TRBJ1-3
CDR3aa: CASSFSGSGNTIYF
CDR3nt: TGTGCCAGCAGTTTCTCGGGCTCTGGAAACACCATATATTTT

abundance: .
d_gene: .
v_gene: TRBV10-3
j_gene: TRBJ2-2
CDR3aa: CAISSGVLNTGELFF
CDR3nt: TGTGCCATCAGTTCAGGGGTTTTGAACACCGGGGAGCTGTTTTTT

abundance: .
d_gene: TRBD2
v_gene: TRBV19
j_gene: TRBJ2-6
CDR3aa: CASSIRRGSSGANVLTF
CDR3nt: TGTGCCAGTAGTATAAGGCGGGGGAGCTCTGGGGCCAACGTCCTGACTTTC

abundance: .
d_gene: .
v_gene: TRBV7-2
j_gene: TRBJ2-1
CDR3aa: CASSSAREKQFF
CDR3nt: TGTGCCAGCAGCTCCGCCCGCGAGAAGCAGTTCTTC

abundance: once
d_gene: .
v_gene: TRBV27
j_gene: TRBJ1-1
CDR3aa: CASSLQGNTEAFF
CDR3nt: TGTGCCAGCAGTTTACAGGGGAACACTGAAGCTTTCTTT

abundance: few
d_gene: .
v_gene: TRBV3-1/TRBV3-2
j_gene: TRBJ1-6
CDR3aa: CASSRSVSSYNSPLHF
CDR3nt: TGTGCCAGCAGCCGTTCCGTGAGCTCCTATAATTCACCCCTCCACTTT

abundance: .
d_gene: .
v_gene: TRBV24-1
j_gene: TRBJ1-2
CDR3aa: CATSDRSLREGYTF
CDR3nt: TGTGCCACCAGTGACCGAAGCCTTCGCGAAGGCTACACCTTC

abundance: .
d_gene: TRBD1
v_gene: TRBV2
j_gene: TRBJ2-2
CDR3aa: CASGGTGNTGELFF
CDR3nt: TGTGCCAGCGGTGGGACAGGGAACACCGGGGAGCTGTTTTTT

abundance: .
d_gene: TRBD2
v_gene: TRBV19
j_gene: TRBJ2-5
CDR3aa: CASSITGRSGETQYF
CDR3nt: TGTGCCAGTAGTATAACCGGGAGGTCCGGGGAGACCCAGTACTTC

abundance: .
d_gene: TRBD1
v_gene: TRBV5-1
j_gene: TRBJ1-1
CDR3aa: CASSIGDSAEAFF
CDR3nt: TGCGCCAGCAGCATCGGGGACAGTGCTGAAGCTTTCTTT

abundance: .
d_gene: .
v_gene: TRBV30
j_gene: TRBJ2-7
CDR3aa: CAWSPISRFAEQYF
CDR3nt: TGTGCCTGGAGTCCGATAAGCAGGTTCGCCGAGCAGTACTTC

abundance: .
d_gene: TRBD1
v_gene: TRBV5-8
j_gene: TRBJ2-5
CDR3aa: CASSTGDREETQYF
CDR3nt: TGTGCCAGCAGTACTGGGGACAGGGAAGAGACCCAGTACTTC

abundance: once
d_gene: .
v_gene: TRBV19
j_gene: TRBJ1-4
CDR3aa: CASSRGHRVRNEKLFF
CDR3nt: TGTGCCAGTAGTAGGGGTCACAGGGTAAGAAATGAAAAACTGTTTTTT

abundance: .
d_gene: .
v_gene: TRBV21-1
j_gene: TRBJ2-1
CDR3aa: CARNGLAVSNEQFF
CDR3nt: TGTGCCAGGAATGGACTAGCCGTAAGCAATGAGCAGTTCTTC

abundance: once
d_gene: TRBD2
v_gene: TRBV4-2
j_gene: TRBJ2-1
CDR3aa: CASSREGTESSGGLYNEQFF
CDR3nt: TGTGCCAGCAGCCGAGAAGGGACAGAGTCTAGCGGGGGCCTCTACAATGAGCAGTTCTTC

abundance: .
d_gene: TRBD2
v_gene: TRBV11-2
j_gene: TRBJ2-7
CDR3aa: CASSSYAGRGGSYEQYF
CDR3nt: TGTGCCAGCAGCTCCTATGCGGGGCGGGGGGGCTCCTACGAGCAGTACTTC

abundance: few
d_gene: .
v_gene: TRBV7-9
j_gene: TRBJ2-7
CDR3aa: CASSLTGTTYEQYF
CDR3nt: TGTGCCAGCAGCTTAACAGGGACCACCTACGAGCAGTACTTC

abundance: .
d_gene: TRBD1
v_gene: TRBV2
j_gene: TRBJ1-1
CDR3aa: CASSGQGDGEAFF
CDR3nt: TGTGCCAGCAGTGGACAGGGGGACGGTGAAGCTTTCTTT

abundance: .
d_gene: .
v_gene: TRBV4-2
j_gene: TRBJ1-5
CDR3aa: CASSQGGPRGNQPQHF
CDR3nt: TGTGCCAGCAGCCAAGGTGGTCCCCGAGGCAATCAGCCCCAGCATTTT

abundance: .
d_gene: .
v_gene: TRBV12-3/TRBV12-4
j_gene: TRBJ1-2
CDR3aa: CASSLAIMRGYTF
CDR3nt: TGTGCCAGCAGTTTAGCCATTATGAGAGGCTACACCTTC

abundance: .
d_gene: .
v_gene: TRBV7-6
j_gene: TRBJ1-2
CDR3aa: CASSLIQGHGYTF
CDR3nt: TGTGCCAGCAGCTTAATACAGGGTCATGGCTACACCTTC

abundance: .
d_gene: TRBD1
v_gene: TRBV5-4
j_gene: TRBJ1-2
CDR3aa: CASSNRGIYTGYTF
CDR3nt: TGTGCCAGCAGCAACAGGGGCATCTATACCGGCTACACCTTC

abundance: medium-sized
d_gene: .
v_gene: TRBV11-2
j_gene: TRBJ2-2
CDR3aa: CASSGTASGELFF
CDR3nt: TGTGCCAGCAGTGGCACGGCTAGCGGGGAGCTGTTTTTT

abundance: .
d_gene: TRBD1
v_gene: TRBV5-1
j_gene: TRBJ2-2
CDR3aa: CATTRDRGRGVAGHGELFF
CDR3nt: TGCGCCACGACAAGGGACAGGGGGCGAGGAGTAGCGGGCCACGGGGAGCTGTTTTTT

abundance: .
d_gene: .
v_gene: TRBV29-1
j_gene: TRBJ2-6
CDR3aa: CSVEDLTAGANVLTF
CDR3nt: TGCAGCGTTGAAGATCTTACAGCTGGGGCCAACGTCCTGACTTTC

abundance: .
d_gene: TRBD2
v_gene: TRBV7-8
j_gene: TRBJ2-7
CDR3aa: CASSSSGGQRLSYEQYF
CDR3nt: TGTGCCAGCAGCTCTAGCGGGGGGCAGCGCCTTTCCTACGAGCAGTACTTC

abundance: .
d_gene: .
v_gene: TRBV5-5
j_gene: TRBJ1-1
CDR3aa: CASSLGQPNTEAFF
CDR3nt: TGTGCCAGCAGCTTGGGACAGCCGAACACTGAAGCTTTCTTT

abundance: .
d_gene: .
v_gene: TRBV5-1
j_gene: TRBJ1-1
CDR3aa: CASGLVRVRDTEAFF
CDR3nt: TGCGCCAGCGGTCTTGTACGGGTGAGGGACACTGAAGCTTTCTTT

abundance: few
d_gene: .
v_gene: TRBV4-3
j_gene: TRBJ2-2
CDR3aa: CASSQVAADLGELFF
CDR3nt: TGCGCCAGCAGCCAAGTCGCTGCGGACTTGGGGGAGCTGTTTTTT

abundance: .
d_gene: .
v_gene: TRBV5-1
j_gene: TRBJ1-1
CDR3aa: CASSLALQAEAFF
CDR3nt: TGCGCCAGCAGCTTGGCTCTACAGGCTGAAGCTTTCTTT

abundance: .
d_gene: .
v_gene: TRBV5-1
j_gene: TRBJ1-1
CDR3aa: CASSLDGSGGTEAFF
CDR3nt: TGCGCCAGCAGCTTGGATGGGAGCGGAGGCACTGAAGCTTTCTTT